The 20 T cell receptor beta chains in this list originate from one sample, sequenced in a study of cytomegalovirus exposure and HLA in healthy donors. Data came from immunoSEQ multiplex PCR; TCRdb stores just in-frame clones and leaves some out. The data hold 200,000 or so clones, with 80% to 90% observed a single time. The sample was PBMCs. These receptors came from a woman under 40 in good health and CMV-seropositive.

This chain uses TRBV28 with TRBJ2-7; TRBD2 agrees at 8 bases. Trimming removed 7 bases from V and 3 bases from J; junction bases left unmatched: 8. CDR1 is MDHEN, CDR2 SYDVKM, per germline. The CDR3 contains 14 residues. The chain's CDR3 is CASTVYAGGYEQYF. The CDR3 DNA sequence: TGTGCCAGCACGGTTTACGCGGGAGGCTACGAGCAGTACTTC.

The rearrangement uses TRBV27 and TRBJ1-5, with D possibly TRBD1 on 5 matching bases. V was pared by 2 bases and J by 7 bases, with 9 bases between. The CDR3 spans 13 residues. CDR1 is MNHEY, CDR2 SMNVEV, per germline (reference sequence). CDR3 region: CASSLQGVQPQHF. CDR3 DNA sequence: TGTGCCAGCAGTTTACAAGGGGTACAGCCCCAGCATTTT.

The chain couples TRBV7-2 to TRBJ1-1; 7 positions match TRBD1. The CDR3 spans 14 residues. Germline V lookup: CDR1 SGHTA, CDR2 FQGNSA. V shed 5 bases and J 11 bases; nucleotides not matched to a gene: 14. CDR3 DNA sequence: TGTGCCAGCAGCCCACGGGACAGTTCCGGGAAGGCTTTCTTT. It specifies CASSPRDSSGKAFF. Full variable domain (outside the CDR3, taken from reference TRBV7-2 and TRBJ1-1): GAGVSQSPSNKVTEKGKDVELRCDPISGHTALYWYRQSLGQGLEFLIYFQGNSAPDKSGLPSDRFSAERTGGSVSTLTIQRTQQEDSAVYLCASSPRDSSGKAFFGQGTRLTVV.

The chain has TRBV29-1 and TRBJ2-7; TRBD2 matches 9 bases. The J segment lost 4 bases and the V segment lost 2 bases, leaving 3 bases of the junction unmatched. Germline V lookup: CDR1 SQVTM, CDR2 ANQGSEA. The CDR3 extends over 13 amino acids. The CDR3 DNA reads as TGCAGCGTTGAATCTAGCGGGGTGTACGAGCAGTACTTC. Translating gives CSVESSGVYEQYF.

This chain connects TRBV5-4 to TRBJ1-1; perhaps TRBD1 as D (5 bases). Per the germline V gene, CDR1 is SGHNT and CDR2 is YYREEE (reference sequence). V lost 4 bases to trimming and J lost 0 bases, with 10 bases between them. The CDR3 is 14 residues long. The CDR3 loop reads CASSKDTMNTEAFF. For the CDR3, the DNA is TGTGCCAGCAGCAAGGACACCATGAACACTGAAGCTTTCTTT. Full variable domain (outside the CDR3, taken from reference TRBV5-4 and TRBJ1-1): ETGVTQSPTHLIKTRGQQVTLRCSSQSGHNTVSWYQQALGQGPQFIFQYYREEENGRGNFPPRFSGLQFPNYSSELNVNALELDDSALYLCASSKDTMNTEAFFGQGTRLTVV.

The chain employs TRBV7-2 and TRBJ2-5; 10 nucleotides align to TRBD2. This CDR3 has 15 residues. The J segment lost 1 base and the V segment lost 5 bases, leaving 4 bases of the junction unmatched. Germline V CDR1 and CDR2: SGHTA, FQGNSA. CDR3 nucleotide sequence: TGTGCCAGCAGCCCTAGCGGGAGAGGCCAAGAGACCCAGTACTTC. The encoded protein is CASSPSGRGQETQYF.

This chain connects TRBV2 to TRBJ2-1, with 8 bases that match TRBD2. Per the germline V gene, CDR1 is SNHLY and CDR2 is FYNNEI. V lost 6 bases and J lost 3; bases outside the gene matches: 4. This CDR3 is 14 amino acids long. The CDR3 sequence is CASSASGYYNEQFF. As DNA, the CDR3 is TGTGCCAGCAGCGCTAGCGGGTACTACAATGAGCAGTTCTTC.

The V gene is TRBV11-2, the J gene TRBJ2-1; D might be TRBD2 (6 bases). The CDR3 length is 19 residues. The germline V and J ends were trimmed by 3 bases and 7 bases, with 28 bases remaining between them. CDR1 is SGHAT, CDR2 FQNNGV, per germline. CDR3 nucleotides: TGTGCCAGCAGCTTCTCCAGGTCCCAGGAGGGAGGAACCTTGAATGAGCAGTTCTTC. Translation: CASSFSRSQEGGTLNEQFF.

The chain has TRBV21-1 and TRBJ2-2; whether TRBD2, the table's D call, matches the DNA was not checked. TRBV21-1 is a pseudogene locus. The CDR3 runs to 15 residues. The CDR3 coding sequence is TGTGCCAGCAGCATCGGGTCTAAGAACACCGGGGAGCTGTTTTTT. As protein: CASSIGSKNTGELFF.

Only one count was recorded for this clone. The V gene is TRBV6-4, the J gene TRBJ1-1; D might be TRBD1 (5 bases). Trimming left V 6 bases short and J 0 bases short, with 11 bases between. The CDR3 runs to 14 residues. Germline CDR1 reads MRHNA; CDR2 reads SNTAGT. The DNA of the CDR3 is TGTGCCAGCAGCCCTGGAGGGGTGAACACTGAAGCTTTCTTT. It encodes CASSPGGVNTEAFF.

The J gene is TRBJ1-2, the V gene TRBV6-5; TRBD1 matches at 8 bases. CDR1 is MNHEY, CDR2 SVGAGI, per germline. This CDR3 region has 15 residues. V lost 8 bases to trimming and J lost 5 bases; unmatched junction nucleotides: 13. The CDR3: CASLPIGQGLYGYTF. CDR3 nucleotide sequence: TGTGCCAGCCTCCCCATTGGACAGGGATTATATGGCTACACCTTC.

The chain couples TRBV6-1 to TRBJ1-5, with D possibly matching TRBD1 (6 bases). CDR3 length: 14 amino acids. V was pared by 8 bases and J by 0 bases, with 11 bases between. Germline CDR1 MNHNS, CDR2 SASEGT. The DNA for the CDR3 is TGTGCCAGCCTCGGACAGTATAGCAATCAGCCCCAGCATTTT. It is translated as CASLGQYSNQPQHF.

The rearrangement joins TRBV5-4 to TRBJ2-3; 7 positions match TRBD1. Germline CDR1 reads SGHNT; CDR2 reads YYREEE (reference sequence). After removal of 4 bases from V and 2 bases from J, the junction contained 10 bases not matched to a gene. This CDR3 region has 16 residues. The CDR3 region has the DNA TGTGCCAGCAGCCCCTTGGGGACAGTATTCACAGATACGCAGTATTTT. Translating gives CASSPLGTVFTDTQYF.

The chain is built from TRBV29-1 and TRBJ2-5, with 8 nucleotides matching TRBD1. This CDR3 is 16 amino acids long. V lost 0 bases, J lost 3 bases, and 9 bases stayed unmatched. Germline-derived CDR1 and CDR2 are SQVTM and ANQGSEA. The CDR3 DNA sequence: TGCAGCGTTGAAGACGTCGACAGGGGAGCGGAAGAGACCCAGTACTTC. Amino acids: CSVEDVDRGAEETQYF.

The rearrangement uses TRBV7-2 and TRBJ1-1; D is perhaps TRBD1 (6 bases). There are 14 residues in the CDR3. With 4 bases removed from V and 2 bases from J, the gap between germline ends came to 11 bases. Germline V lookup: CDR1 SGHTA, CDR2 FQGNSA. CDR3 in amino acids: CASSSYRANTEAFF. CDR3 bases: TGTGCCAGCAGCTCATACAGGGCCAACACTGAAGCTTTCTTT. The whole variable domain, remainder taken from reference TRBV7-2 and TRBJ1-1, is GAGVSQSPSNKVTEKGKDVELRCDPISGHTALYWYRQSLGQGLEFLIYFQGNSAPDKSGLPSDRFSAERTGGSVSTLTIQRTQQEDSAVYLCASSSYRANTEAFFGQGTRLTVV.

This clone was found many times. The V and J genes are TRBV6-4 and TRBJ1-1; 7 nucleotides match TRBD1. With 0 bases clipped from V and 7 bases from J, the junction kept 11 bases outside the gene matches. Germline assignment: CDR1 MRHNA and CDR2 SNTAGT. The CDR3 is made up of 16 amino acids. The DNA for the CDR3 is TGTGCCAGCAGTGACTCAGTAGGAGGGGGCGCCGTTGAAGCTTTCTTT. Its protein product is CASSDSVGGGAVEAFF.

This chain connects TRBV5-1 to TRBJ2-7, with 8 bases fitting TRBD1. Looked up from germline, CDR1 is SGHRS and CDR2 is YFSETQ. The CDR3 runs 18 residues. V lost 7 bases to trimming and J lost 2 bases; unmatched junction nucleotides: 20. The chain's CDR3 is CASQLDRGSLGLPYEQYF. The CDR3 DNA is TGCGCCAGCCAACTCGACAGGGGATCCCTTGGGTTACCCTACGAGCAGTACTTC.

This chain connects TRBV11-2 to TRBJ1-4; D unresolved. Trimming took 5 bases from V and 7 from J, leaving 14 bases between them. The CDR3 is 14 residues long. Germline CDR1 is SGHAT and CDR2 is FQNNGV. CDR3 region: CASSPETLGEKLFF. DNA for the CDR3: TGTGCCAGCAGCCCCGAGACATTGGGTGAAAAACTGTTTTTT.

J is TRBJ2-7 and V is TRBV5-6; 10 nucleotides agree with TRBD1. The germline V gene encodes CDR1 SGHDT and CDR2 YYEEEE. Unmatched junction bases numbered 4, after V lost 4 bases and J lost 3 bases. CDR3 size: 14 residues. The CDR3 region is CASSARDRGYEQYF. CDR3 DNA: TGTGCCAGCAGCGCTCGGGACAGGGGCTACGAGCAGTACTTC.

V gene TRBV6-1 combines with J gene TRBJ1-2; 8 nucleotides agree with TRBD1. Trimming at V came to 4 bases and at J to 4 bases, leaving 2 bases not matched to a gene. The CDR3 extends over 13 amino acids. Germline values: CDR1 MNHNS, CDR2 SASEGT. CDR3: CASSADRGYGYTF. CDR3 nucleotide sequence: TGTGCCAGCAGTGCCGACAGGGGCTATGGCTACACCTTC.